This T cell receptor beta chain came from a study of HIV-infected children after antiretroviral therapy interruption. Study details: Median age was approximately 10 years (interruption) and around 8 years (continuous). Most children had recorded EBV and CMV exposure. Study-level findings and limits: The Gini coefficient of naive CD4+ repertoires rose, returning to baseline by 3 years.

The sample's treatment: PENTA 11 planned treatment interruption arm or continuous ART arm. This clonotype has ten or more counts. Its antigen is still unknown. RNA-based 3' RACE libraries used unique molecular identifiers. From the 3' RACE reads, TCRdb called clonotypes with MiXCR, one entry per CDR3 protein. The sample contains some 38,000 distinct CDR3 sequences, around 7% of which appear only once. V was clipped by 1 base and J by 4 bases, with 24 bases between them. Germline values: CDR1 SEHNR, CDR2 FQNEAQ (reference sequence). The CDR3 is 19 residues long. This chain connects TRBV7-9 to TRBJ2-3, with D possibly TRBD1 on 7 matching bases. The starting material was CD45RA+ CD4+ T cells from PBMCs, pooled from several time points, obtained from a donor given antiretroviral therapy, either interrupted or continuous. Subset reported: naive CD4+ CD45RA+ CD45RO- T cells. The receptor comes from a pool of human donors with HIV. For the CDR3, the DNA is TGTGCCAGCAGCTTAGTGTTGGGGCAGGGGGGCCTCGGCGCAGATACGCAGTATTTT. Amino acids: CASSLVLGQGGLGADTQYF.